Listed below are T cell receptor beta chains from one sample, sequenced in a study of blood T cell repertoires in COVID-19. Repertoires were generated with immunoSEQ multiplex PCR, while TCRdb's copy carries only in-frame clones and drops some. The table lists about 160,000 clones, about 90% of them singletons. The sequenced sample consisted of peripheral blood. The receptors stem from a man in his 60s with acute or convalescent COVID-19. CDR3s include the opening cysteine and the closing phenylalanine or tryptophan. Fields, in order: V gene, D gene, J gene, CDR3 protein, CDR3 DNA. A D gene is named only where the DNA matches it firmly.

>TRBV2|TRBD2|TRBJ2-1
CASSGASGNSYNEQFF
TGTGCCAGCAGTGGGGCTAGCGGGAACTCCTACAATGAGCAGTTCTTC
>TRBV15|TRBD1|TRBJ1-2
CATSSEYSGTGGAEGYTF
TGTGCCACCAGCAGTGAATATTCCGGGACAGGGGGCGCGGAGGGCTACACCTTC
>TRBV5-6|TRBD1|TRBJ2-7
CASSSQTGNYEQYF
TGTGCCAGCAGCTCCCAGACAGGGAACTACGAGCAGTACTTC
>TRBV3-1/TRBV3-2|-|TRBJ2-7
CASSQVTNSYEQYF
TGTGCCAGCAGCCAGGTGACTAACTCCTACGAGCAGTACTTC
>TRBV10-1|-|TRBJ1-5
CASSEPNQPQHF
TGCGCCAGCAGTGAGCCTAATCAGCCCCAGCATTTT
>TRBV11-3|-|TRBJ1-2
CASSSPRTQYYGYTF
TGTGCCAGCAGCTCACCTAGGACACAATACTATGGCTACACCTTC
>TRBV3-1/TRBV3-2|TRBD2|TRBJ2-2
CASSQLAGGLTGELFF
TGTGCCAGCAGCCAACTAGCGGGGGGACTCACCGGGGAGCTGTTTTTT
>TRBV11-2|-|TRBJ2-2
CASSLFGGAGTGELFF
TGTGCCAGCAGCTTGTTCGGAGGGGCGGGCACCGGGGAGCTGTTTTTT
>TRBV25-1|-|TRBJ2-2
CASSERAGAYTGELFF
TGTGCCAGCAGTGAACGGGCGGGGGCCTACACCGGGGAGCTGTTTTTT
>TRBV7-9|-|TRBJ1-3
CASSLGAGVVGNTIYF
TGTGCCAGCAGCTTAGGGGCAGGCGTTGTGGGAAACACCATATATTTT
>TRBV5-4|-|TRBJ1-6
CASSLRAGERYGIYNSPLHF
TGTGCCAGCAGCTTGAGGGCAGGGGAGAGATATGGGATATATAATTCACCCCTCCACTTT
>TRBV12-3/TRBV12-4|-|TRBJ2-1
CASSFAGSEQFF
TGTGCCAGCAGTTTTGCGGGGTCAGAGCAGTTCTTC
>TRBV28|TRBD1|TRBJ2-7
CASRHTGGEPYEQYF
TGTGCCAGCAGACATACAGGGGGCGAACCCTACGAGCAGTACTTC
>TRBV19|-|TRBJ1-1
CASSSLTNTEAFF
TGTGCCAGTAGTAGCCTAACTAACACTGAAGCTTTCTTT
>TRBV14|-|TRBJ1-6
CASSQDLGGTNSPLHF
TGTGCCAGCAGCCAAGATCTTGGAGGAACTAATTCACCCCTCCACTTT
>TRBV5-1|-|TRBJ1-1
CASSLEAGNTEAFF
TGCGCCAGCAGCTTGGAGGCGGGGAACACTGAAGCTTTCTTT
>TRBV9|-|TRBJ1-1
CASSSTTGPMNTEAFF
TGTGCCAGCAGCTCAACGACAGGTCCCATGAACACTGAAGCTTTCTTT